These 29 T cell receptor beta chains came from one sample sequenced in a study of T cells in Graves' hyperthyroidism and ophthalmopathy. Regions amplified from RNA transcripts were the TCR beta CDR3 regions. Carried out on the TCR CDR3, a first-round RT-PCR used the HTBI primer set. TCRdb fed the multiplex PCR reads into MiXCR, producing one record per CDR3 protein. The table records 400,000 to 550,000 distinct CDR3 sequences, less than 25% of them present only once. Sequencing was done on a sample of blood. These receptors were obtained from a woman in her 30s with Graves' ophthalmopathy.

Many counts were recorded for this clonotype. The J gene is TRBJ2-5, the V gene TRBV6-5, with D tentatively TRBD1 or TRBD2 (6 bases each). V lost 4 bases and J 4 bases, leaving 10 bases between the germline ends. Germline loops: CDR1 MNHEY, CDR2 SVGAGI. The CDR3 is 13 amino acids. The CDR3 loop is CASSSGAGETQYF. In DNA form, the CDR3 reads TGTGCCAGCAGTTCGGGGGCTGGAGAGACCCAGTACTTC.

This clonotype came up a few times. A much larger clone differs by one base, so this may be a read error. The rearrangement links TRBV7-3 to TRBJ1-1; D might be TRBD1 (5 bases). The CDR3 is 13 amino acids. Germline V gene sequence: CDR1 SGHTA, CDR2 FQGTGA. V gave up 2 bases and J gave up 4 bases, with 8 bases separating them. In DNA form, the CDR3 reads TGTGCCAGCAGCTTATCCGGGACCACTGAAGCTTTCTTT. It codes for CASSLSGTTEAFF.

There are many counts of this clonotype. The chain couples TRBV30 to TRBJ2-7; D unclear. CDR1 GTSNPN and CDR2 SVGIG come from the germline V gene (reference sequence). CDR3 length equals 12 residues. The V end lost 0 bases, the J end lost 0 bases, and 3 bases lay between the germline ends. CDR3 protein: CAWSVTSYEQYF. DNA for the CDR3: TGTGCCTGGAGTGTAACCTCCTACGAGCAGTACTTC.

In DNA, the CDR3 is TGTGCCAGCAGACCCCACCTGTCCCGAAACACCATATATTTT. Translated: CASRPHLSRNTIYF. The chain has TRBV6-1 and TRBJ1-3; D is uncertain. Germline CDR1 reads MNHNS; CDR2 reads SASEGT. Between the trimmed V and J ends, which lost 6 bases and 5 bases, there was a span of 14 bases. The CDR3 totals 14 residues.

This clonotype turned up a few times. The rearrangement links TRBV12-3 or TRBV12-4 to TRBJ1-1; D unresolved. The CDR3 is made up of 11 amino acids. The ends were cut back, 8 bases at V and 11 bases at J, with 15 bases in the middle. The CDR3 DNA is TGTGCCAGCGGTCGGGGTTTGGGGGCTTTCTTT. Translation gives CASGRGLGAFF.

This clonotype was found many times. The chain links TRBV7-9 to TRBJ2-7, with 7 positions matching TRBD2. The germline gives CDR1 SEHNR, CDR2 FQNEAQ (reference sequence). After removal of 1 base from V and 4 bases from J, the junction contained 7 bases not matched to a gene. This CDR3 has 15 residues. Here the CDR3 DNA reads TGTGCCAGCAGCTTAGTGGGAGCGGGGAATTACGAGCAGTACTTC. It codes for CASSLVGAGNYEQYF.

This clonotype was counted at least ten times. The chain joins TRBV13 to TRBJ1-2, with a possible D match to TRBD1 (5 bases). Trimming took off 5 bases at V and 4 bases at J, with 14 bases between the two ends. The CDR3 is 14 residues long. CDR1 is PRHDT, CDR2 FYEKMQ, per germline (reference sequence). This chain's CDR3 is CASSIAGRLYGYTF. As DNA, the CDR3 is TGTGCCAGCAGCATAGCGGGACGGCTCTATGGCTACACCTTC.

The V call is TRBV29-1, the J call TRBJ1-5; no reliable D call. Germline V gene sequence: CDR1 SQVTM, CDR2 ANQGSEA. Trimming took 8 bases from V and 1 from J, leaving 18 bases between them. There are 15 residues in the CDR3. The CDR3 nucleotides are TGCAGCATAACGGCCTTGATGCCAAGCAATCAGCCCCAGCATTTT. Translating gives CSITALMPSNQPQHF.

Remarks on this clonotype: Compared with germline, one end of the junction differs, possibly owing to a read error. J is TRBJ2-4 and V is TRBV11-2, with unresolved D. This CDR3 is 15 amino acids long. Per germline, CDR1 SGHAT and CDR2 FQNNGV. The CDR3 sequence: CASSSKTLWENIKYF. CDR3 bases: TGTGCCAGCAGTTCCAAGACTCTTTGGGAAAACATTAAGTACTTC.

This clonotype occurred many times. The chain combines TRBV12-3 or TRBV12-4 with TRBJ1-5; 11 bases line up with TRBD1. V lost 1 base, J lost 9 bases, and 5 bases stayed unmatched. CDR3 size: 15 residues. This chain's CDR3 is CASSLEGTGGRPQHF. CDR3 in DNA: TGTGCCAGCAGTTTAGAGGGGACAGGGGGGAGGCCCCAGCATTTT.

There are many counts of this clonotype. This rearrangement joins TRBV6-2 or TRBV6-3 to TRBJ2-2, with a tentative D call TRBD1 (5 bases). Trimming took off 10 bases at V and 2 bases at J, with 11 bases between the two ends. The CDR3 consists of 13 residues. Looked up from germline, CDR1 is MNHEY and CDR2 is SVGEGT. The CDR3 sequence: CATTDRNTGELFF. CDR3 DNA: TGTGCCACCACCGACAGAAACACCGGGGAGCTGTTTTTT.

This chain connects TRBV5-5 to TRBJ2-7; a possible D gene is TRBD2 (6 bases). Trimming stripped 4 bases from V and 7 bases from J, with 21 bases between. The CDR3 totals 15 residues. Germline values: CDR1 SGHKS, CDR2 YYEKEE (reference sequence). CDR3 residues: CASSRRDLLQAEQYF. The DNA for the CDR3 is TGTGCCAGCAGCAGGAGGGACCTCCTACAGGCTGAGCAGTACTTC.

Only one count was recorded for this clonotype. This rearrangement joins TRBV7-9 to TRBJ2-5; 9 bases are a match to TRBD1. V shed 5 bases and J 6 bases; nucleotides not matched to a gene: 4. Germline V CDR1 and CDR2: SEHNR, FQNEAQ (reference sequence). The CDR3 has 13 amino acids. The CDR3 DNA is TGTGCCAGCAGCAGAGGACAGGGGCAGACCCAGTACTTC. This encodes CASSRGQGQTQYF.

V and J are TRBV13 and TRBJ2-5, with 9 bases that match TRBD2. Germline V lookup: CDR1 PRHDT, CDR2 FYEKMQ (reference sequence). J lost 0 bases, V lost 2 bases, and 4 bases had no gene match. The CDR3 extends over 16 amino acids. The CDR3 sequence is CASSLMASGDQETQYF. The CDR3 coding sequence is TGTGCCAGCAGCTTAATGGCTAGCGGGGACCAAGAGACCCAGTACTTC. Full variable domain (rest looked up from reference TRBV13 and TRBJ2-5): AAGVIQSPRHLIKEKRETATLKCYPIPRHDTVYWYQQGPGQDPQFLISFYEKMQSDKGSIPDRFSAQQFSDYHSELNMSSLELGDSALYFCASSLMASGDQETQYFGPGTRLLVL.

In its sample, this clonotype was seen many times. V usage is TRBV13 and J usage is TRBJ2-7; TRBD1 matches 12 bases. The CDR3 length is 21 residues. The J segment lost 3 bases and the V segment lost 6 bases, leaving 24 bases of the junction unmatched. The germline V gene encodes CDR1 PRHDT and CDR2 FYEKMQ (reference sequence). The CDR3 reads CASRRRPPTGTGGLWFYEQYF. The CDR3 DNA reads TGTGCCAGCAGGCGAAGGCCTCCTACCGGGACAGGGGGCCTTTGGTTCTACGAGCAGTACTTC.

This clonotype was found many times. The V call is TRBV20-1, the J call TRBJ2-2, with 9 bases matching TRBD2. The CDR3 contains 16 residues. Germline assignment: CDR1 DFQATT and CDR2 SNEGSKA (reference sequence). Unmatched junction bases numbered 6, after V lost 0 bases and J lost 4 bases. CDR3 in amino acids: CSAREGAGGLTGELFF. The CDR3 DNA follows: TGCAGTGCTAGAGAAGGAGCGGGGGGCCTCACCGGGGAGCTGTTTTTT.

At least ten counts were recorded for this clonotype. The V and J genes are TRBV6-5 and TRBJ2-2; D is uncertain. With 0 bases removed from V and 5 bases from J, the gap between germline ends came to 4 bases. The CDR3 sequence is 13 residues long. The germline CDR1 and CDR2 sequences are MNHEY and SVGAGI. The CDR3: CASSYSVTGELFF. The DNA for the CDR3 is TGTGCCAGCAGTTACTCCGTAACCGGGGAGCTGTTTTTT.

The J gene is TRBJ2-2, the V gene TRBV7-2; D perhaps matches TRBD1 (5 bases). This CDR3 region has 15 residues. Trimming removed 5 bases at V and 5 bases at J, with 15 bases between. Germline V gene lookup returns CDR1 SGHTA and CDR2 FQGNSA. The CDR3, as DNA: TGTGCCAGCAGCCGAACCGTGACAGAGACCGGGGAGCTGTTTTTT. Residues: CASSRTVTETGELFF.

This clonotype was seen at least ten times. The chain couples TRBV29-1 to TRBJ2-7; 10 bases are shared with TRBD1. Unmatched junction bases numbered 6, after V lost 8 bases and J lost 5 bases. This CDR3 has 12 amino acids. Germline CDR1 SQVTM, CDR2 ANQGSEA. CDR3 DNA sequence: TGCAGCACCGGACAGGGGGGGAACGAGCAGTACTTC. Its translation is CSTGQGGNEQYF.

Remarks on this clonotype: This may be a read error: a much more frequent sequence differs by one nucleotide. The chain uses TRBV6-2 or TRBV6-3 and TRBJ2-7; possibly TRBD1 for D (6 bases). V was cut by 1 base and J by 2 bases, with 9 bases left in between. This CDR3 has 14 residues. From germline, CDR1 is MNHEY and CDR2 SVGEGT. The CDR3 protein is CASSYYAGAYEQYF. DNA for the CDR3: TGTGCCAGCAGTTACTATGCAGGGGCCTACGAGCAGTACTTC.

The gene calls are TRBV6-5 and TRBJ1-5; D call uncertain. V lost 4 bases to trimming and J lost 7 bases, with 14 bases between them. This CDR3 comprises 14 residues. The germline V gene has CDR1 MNHEY and CDR2 SVGAGI. The CDR3 spells CASSSRLLRQPQHF. DNA for the CDR3: TGTGCCAGCAGTTCTAGATTACTTCGACAGCCCCAGCATTTT.

The CDR3 sequence is CSALGGTGHEQYF. The CDR3, as DNA: TGCAGTGCTCTGGGCGGGACGGGCCACGAGCAGTACTTC. The V gene is TRBV20-1, the J gene TRBJ2-7, with a possible D match to TRBD2 (6 bases). CDR1 is DFQATT, CDR2 SNEGSKA, per germline (reference sequence). Deletions cut 5 bases from V and 5 bases from J, with 16 bases between. The CDR3 runs 13 residues.

The V and J genes are TRBV20-1 and TRBJ1-1; D is unresolved. Germline values: CDR1 DFQATT, CDR2 SNEGSKA (reference sequence). CDR3 length: 15 residues. V was cut by 3 bases and J by 4 bases, with 18 bases left in between. CDR3 bases: TGCAGTGCTAGTGTTCCCGGTCTCGGAGTCACTGAAGCTTTCTTT. Translation: CSASVPGLGVTEAFF.

The sample holds many counts of this clonotype. An end of the junction differs from the germline gene, which may be a read error. The J gene is TRBJ2-7, the V gene TRBV7-2, with a possible D match to TRBD2 (8 bases). The CDR3 loop spans 15 amino acids. Germline-derived CDR1 and CDR2 are SGHTA and FQGNSA. CDR3 in DNA: TGTGCCAACAGCTTAGCGGGGCAGGGGGCCTACGAGCAGTACTTC. Translation: CANSLAGQGAYEQYF.

This rearrangement joins TRBV28 to TRBJ1-1, with D perhaps TRBD1 (5 bases). The CDR3 has 15 residues. In germline, CDR1 is MDHEN, CDR2 SYDVKM. V shed 0 bases and J shed 1 base, with 9 bases lying between them. The CDR3 nucleotides are TGTGCCAGCAGTTTATGGGGGGGAGGGAACACTGAAGCTTTCTTT. It codes for CASSLWGGGNTEAFF.

This clonotype was seen ten or more times. The chain uses TRBV6-5 and TRBJ2-7; unclear D gene. Germline CDR1 MNHEY, CDR2 SVGAGI. Trimming removed 0 bases from V and 4 bases from J, with 10 bases in between. The CDR3 sequence is 14 residues long. The CDR3 loop is CASSYSVRPYEQYF. CDR3 DNA: TGTGCCAGCAGTTACTCGGTCCGACCTTACGAGCAGTACTTC.

In its sample, this clonotype was seen many times. The J gene is TRBJ2-7, the V gene TRBV6-5; D might be TRBD1 or TRBD2, each matching 5 bases. There are 15 residues in the CDR3. The V gene lost 0 bases and the J gene lost 2 bases, with 11 bases spanning the gap. Germline CDR1 reads MNHEY; CDR2 reads SVGAGI. CDR3: CASSYSTGPTYEQYF. The CDR3, as DNA: TGTGCCAGCAGTTACTCCACGGGGCCTACCTACGAGCAGTACTTC.

This clonotype was seen at least ten times. V gene TRBV4-2 combines with J gene TRBJ2-7; tentatively, D is TRBD1 (6 bases). There are 13 residues in the CDR3. Trimming pared 0 bases from V and 5 bases from J, leaving 8 bases between. CDR1 is LGHNA and CDR2 is YNFKEQ in the germline V gene. CDR3 loop: CASSQEKGDEQYF. The DNA of the CDR3 is TGTGCCAGCAGCCAAGAGAAGGGGGACGAGCAGTACTTC.

At least ten counts were recorded for this clonotype. The chain uses TRBV10-3 and TRBJ2-2, with D uncertain. Per the germline V gene, CDR1 is ENHRY and CDR2 is SYGVKD. V was trimmed by 3 bases and J by 6 bases, leaving 5 bases between them. This CDR3 is 12 amino acids long. Here the CDR3 DNA reads TGTGCCATCAGTGATGGGGCCGGGGAGCTGTTTTTT. This encodes CAISDGAGELFF.